The rows below give T cell receptor beta chains drawn from one sample of a study of beta chain features in type 1 diabetes. Sequencing used immunoSEQ multiplex PCR; TCRdb keeps in-frame clones, though not all of them. The sample includes roughly 380,000 clones, about 20% of them seen just once. The material sequenced was naive CD4+ T cells from blood. All receptors derive from a woman in her late teens or twenties in good health. Each CDR3 is given without its conserved first and last residue.

j_call: TRBJ2-7; v_call: TRBV6-5; cdr3_aa: ASSLTGYEQY
j_call: NA; v_call: TRBV5-4; cdr3_aa: ASSPGLLLTYEQY
j_call: TRBJ2-7; v_call: TRBV2; cdr3_aa: ASSGTRSSYEQY
j_call: TRBJ1-2; v_call: TRBV7-2; cdr3_aa: ASSYGSANYGYT
j_call: TRBJ2-7; v_call: TRBV11-2; cdr3_aa: ASRGDLGNEQY
j_call: TRBJ2-3; v_call: TRBV30; cdr3_aa: AWSVKKAGIHTDTQY
j_call: TRBJ1-4; v_call: TRBV7-7; cdr3_aa: ASSLEGGEKLF
j_call: TRBJ2-3; v_call: TRBV5-1; cdr3_aa: ASSLQRSTDTQY
j_call: TRBJ2-5; v_call: TRBV30; cdr3_aa: AWSHRGSLVETQY
j_call: TRBJ2-3; v_call: TRBV14; cdr3_aa: ASTKIGGSTDTQY
j_call: TRBJ2-7; v_call: TRBV4-2; cdr3_aa: ASSQDRPLAGEDEQY
j_call: TRBJ2-7; v_call: TRBV7-6; cdr3_aa: ASSTRQGGTYEQY
j_call: TRBJ2-7; v_call: TRBV19; cdr3_aa: ASSPGQVGEQY
j_call: TRBJ2-1; v_call: TRBV18; cdr3_aa: ASSRLAYPDNEQF
j_call: TRBJ1-6; v_call: TRBV9; cdr3_aa: ASSRGSYNSPLH
j_call: TRBJ1-1; v_call: TRBV27; cdr3_aa: ASSRQINTEAF
j_call: TRBJ2-1; v_call: TRBV2; cdr3_aa: ASSEEGASSYNEQF
j_call: TRBJ2-7; v_call: TRBV10-3; cdr3_aa: APTGGNEQY
j_call: TRBJ2-3; v_call: TRBV7-3; cdr3_aa: ASSPGGDTQY
j_call: TRBJ1-1; v_call: TRBV19; cdr3_aa: ASTTELNTEAF
j_call: TRBJ2-7; v_call: TRBV30; cdr3_aa: AWGFTYEQY
j_call: TRBJ1-1; v_call: TRBV25-1; cdr3_aa: ASRISGGTGEAF